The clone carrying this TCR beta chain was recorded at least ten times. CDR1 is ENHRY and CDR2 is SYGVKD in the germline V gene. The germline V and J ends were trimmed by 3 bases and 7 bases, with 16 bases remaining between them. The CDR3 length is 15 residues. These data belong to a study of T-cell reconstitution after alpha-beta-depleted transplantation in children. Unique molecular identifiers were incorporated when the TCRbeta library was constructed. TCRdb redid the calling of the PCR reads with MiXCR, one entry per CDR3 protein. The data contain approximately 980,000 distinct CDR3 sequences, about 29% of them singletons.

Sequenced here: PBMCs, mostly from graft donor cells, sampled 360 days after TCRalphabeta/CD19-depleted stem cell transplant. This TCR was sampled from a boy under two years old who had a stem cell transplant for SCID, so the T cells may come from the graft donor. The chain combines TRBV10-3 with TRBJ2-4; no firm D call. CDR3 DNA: TGTGCCATCAGTGACCGGAATGTGGTCGGGAACATTCAGTACTTC. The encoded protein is CAISDRNVVGNIQYF.